This T cell receptor (beta chain) emerged from a study of control samples from healthy donors and cancer patients. Clones were sequenced by immunoSEQ multiplex PCR, and TCRdb holds only the in-frame ones, with some missing. The table has some 100,000 clones, around three quarters seen once. The CDR3 totals 15 residues. Germline values: CDR1 MGHDK, CDR2 SYGVNS. Trimming took 8 bases from V and 7 from J; bases not matched to a gene: 14. V is TRBV25-1 and J is TRBJ1-2, with 9 bases that match TRBD1. The TCR sequence derives from a woman aged 25 to 39 in good health. Sequencing used blood. The DNA for the CDR3 is TGTGCCAGCCGCAGGACAGGGGAGGTTGGAAGTGGCTACACCTTC. It is translated as CASRRTGEVGSGYTF.